There are a few counts of the clone carrying this T cell receptor (beta chain). Antigen unknown. CDR1 and CDR2 from the germline V gene are DFQATT and SNEGSKA (reference sequence). The length of the CDR3 is 13 residues. The V and J ends lost 1 base and 4 bases respectively, with 9 bases between them. The data are from a study of blood T cells in healthy people across ages. Through a sample-barcoded 5' primer and a J-beta primer mix, a second PCR was run for roughly 6 to 12 cycles. MiXCR, run by TCRdb on the 5' RACE reads, gives a single entry per CDR3 protein. Of roughly 1.9 million distinct CDR3 sequences in the sample, 35% to 50% are singletons; the top ten hold roughly 23%. Study outcomes and limitations: Diversity estimates drawn from one million T cells were deemed underestimates. For the donors, CMV status was unknown and possibly confounded expanded clonotype changes.

The sample comprised blood. The chain employs TRBV20-1 and TRBJ2-3, with D maybe TRBD2 (5 bases). This receptor was obtained from a human donor in good health. The CDR3 is CSARVAGPDTQYF. The CDR3 DNA is TGCAGTGCTAGAGTGGCGGGCCCAGATACGCAGTATTTT.